These 26 T cell receptor beta chains originate from one sample sequenced in a study of T-cell reconstitution after alpha-beta-depleted transplantation in children. Preparation of the TCRbeta library involved a method that used unique molecular identifiers. TCRdb used MiXCR to reprocess the PCR reads, holding one entry per CDR3 protein. The data show about 90,000 distinct CDR3 sequences, 15% seen once. The starting material was PBMCs, mostly from graft donor cells, obtained 180 days after TCRalphabeta/CD19-depleted stem cell transplant. The origin of the receptors is a male patient aged 2 to 10 who had a stem cell transplant for acute lymphoblastic leukemia, so the T cells may come from the graft donor.

This clonotype has ten or more counts. The genes are TRBV20-1 and TRBJ2-5, with D maybe TRBD1 (6 bases). Germline values: CDR1 DFQATT, CDR2 SNEGSKA (reference sequence). The CDR3 covers 12 residues. V was trimmed by 5 bases and J by 10 bases, leaving 17 bases between them. CDR3 region: CSAPGAWWSQYF. Here the CDR3 DNA reads TGCAGTGCTCCAGGGGCATGGTGGAGCCAGTACTTC.

The chain carries TRBV7-2 and TRBJ1-1; 7 positions agree with TRBD1. Germline assignment: CDR1 SGHTA and CDR2 FQGNSA. J lost 10 bases, V lost 5 bases, and 7 bases had no gene match. The CDR3 consists of 12 residues. The CDR3 sequence is CASSPFQGGAFF. CDR3 in DNA: TGTGCCAGCAGCCCCTTTCAGGGGGGAGCTTTCTTT.

This clonotype was seen a single time. The rearrangement uses TRBV11-1 and TRBJ2-2; D unresolved. Trimming stripped 5 bases from V and 4 bases from J, with 23 bases between. This CDR3 has 18 amino acids. Germline CDR1 and CDR2: SGHAT and FQDESV (reference sequence). In nucleotides, the CDR3 is TGTGCCAGCAGCCTAAGATTGGCCGTGGTATTCCGCACCGGGGAGCTGTTTTTT. Residues: CASSLRLAVVFRTGELFF.

This clonotype came up a few times. V usage is TRBV5-1 and J usage is TRBJ1-6; D is perhaps TRBD1 (6 bases). The CDR3 covers 16 residues. Germline CDR1 and CDR2: SGHRS and YFSETQ. V was clipped by 1 base and J by 0 bases, with 8 bases between them. The CDR3 region has the DNA TGCGCCAGCAGCTTGAAACAGGGCTCCTATAATTCACCCCTCCACTTT. Protein: CASSLKQGSYNSPLHF.

By share, this clonotype counts as medium-sized (0.01 to 0.1%). The J gene is TRBJ1-3, the V gene TRBV7-2; D remains unclear. Trimming pared 1 base from V and 0 bases from J, leaving 10 bases between. The germline gives CDR1 SGHTA, CDR2 FQGNSA. The CDR3 sequence is 16 residues long. The CDR3 here is CASSLVALGSGNTIYF. The CDR3, as DNA: TGTGCCAGCAGCTTAGTTGCGCTCGGCTCTGGAAACACCATATATTTT.

The rearrangement joins TRBV29-1 to TRBJ1-1, with D tentatively TRBD1 (5 bases). V dropped 3 bases and J dropped 2 bases, with 10 bases sitting between them. Germline V lookup: CDR1 SQVTM, CDR2 ANQGSEA. The CDR3 is 13 residues long. The CDR3 DNA is TGCAGCGTTGATTGGGGCCAAAACACTGAAGCTTTCTTT. It specifies CSVDWGQNTEAFF.

This clonotype was seen a handful of times. The chain employs TRBV20-1 and TRBJ2-7; the match to TRBD1 covers 7 bases. The CDR3 totals 13 residues. V was pared by 1 base and J by 7 bases, with 7 bases of the junction left unmatched. The germline V gene encodes CDR1 DFQATT and CDR2 SNEGSKA (reference sequence). CDR3 DNA sequence: TGCAGTGCTAGAGCAGACAGGGCCAGGGAGCAGTACTTC. Translation: CSARADRAREQYF.

This clonotype occurred many times. CDR3 coding DNA: TGTGCCAGCAACCTTGCGCCGGGACGATGGAATAGCTCCTATAATTCACCCCTCCACTTT. Residues: CASNLAPGRWNSSYNSPLHF. V usage is TRBV5-5 and J usage is TRBJ1-6, with D possibly matching TRBD1 (5 bases). Per germline, CDR1 SGHKS and CDR2 YYEKEE (reference sequence). Trimming shortened V by 6 bases and J by 0 bases, and 25 bases separated the two germline ends. The length of the CDR3 is 20 residues.

The genes are TRBV5-1 and TRBJ2-6; D call uncertain. This CDR3 region has 18 residues. Trimming took off 0 bases at V and 0 bases at J, with 13 bases between the two ends. Per the germline V gene, CDR1 is SGHRS and CDR2 is YFSETQ. The CDR3 protein is CASSLGGRLLSGANVLTF. The CDR3 nucleotides read TGCGCCAGCAGCTTGGGTGGCCGACTCCTCTCTGGGGCCAACGTCCTGACTTTC.

The chain has TRBV6-2 or TRBV6-3 and TRBJ2-2, with D unclear. The germline CDR1 and CDR2 sequences are MNHEY and SVGEGT. Trimming left V 4 bases short and J 8 bases short, with 17 bases between. CDR3 length: 15 residues. The CDR3 nucleotides are TGTGCCAGCAGTTCTGTCGGACGAAACGGAGGGGAGCTGTTTTTT. It translates to CASSSVGRNGGELFF.

Only one count was recorded for this clonotype. The J gene is TRBJ1-2, the V gene TRBV7-2, with D perhaps TRBD1 (5 bases). The germline V gene has CDR1 SGHTA and CDR2 FQGNSA. V was cut by 5 bases and J by 7 bases, with 23 bases left in between. The length of the CDR3 is 16 residues. The chain's CDR3 is CASSHKGREVQRGYTF. DNA for the CDR3: TGTGCCAGCAGCCACAAGGGACGCGAGGTTCAGCGTGGCTACACCTTC. The variable domain in full, with the rest retrieved from reference TRBV7-2 and TRBJ1-2, is GAGVSQSPSNKVTEKGKDVELRCDPISGHTALYWYRQSLGQGLEFLIYFQGNSAPDKSGLPSDRFSAERTGGSVSTLTIQRTQQEDSAVYLCASSHKGREVQRGYTFGSGTRLTVV.

This clonotype was counted only a few times. This chain connects TRBV19 to TRBJ1-5; D is unclear. This CDR3 region has 16 residues. Germline V gene data show CDR1 as LNHDA and CDR2 as SQIVND (reference sequence). The germline V and J ends were trimmed by 2 bases and 4 bases, with 15 bases remaining between them. Written as DNA, the CDR3 is TGTGCCAGTAGTATAAACGGCAGGTTTAATAATCAGCCCCAGCATTTT. This codes for CASSINGRFNNQPQHF.

This clonotype was seen a single time. V gene TRBV10-2 combines with J gene TRBJ2-3; maybe TRBD2 (6 bases). The V end lost 6 bases, the J end lost 1 base, and 11 bases lay between the germline ends. CDR1 and CDR2 from the germline V gene are WSHSY and SAAADI. CDR3 length: 14 amino acids. DNA of the CDR3: TGCGCCAGCAGCTCCTGGGGGGGCACAGATACGCAGTATTTT. Translated: CASSSWGGTDTQYF.

The V call is TRBV10-3, the J call TRBJ1-5, with D perhaps matching TRBD1 (5 bases). Germline lookup yields CDR1 ENHRY and CDR2 SYGVKD. The germline V and J ends were trimmed by 6 bases and 0 bases, with 12 bases remaining between them. The CDR3 extends over 15 amino acids. CDR3 nucleotides: TGTGCCATCAGCCTTGAGGGGTTTAGCAATCAGCCCCAGCATTTT. Its translation is CAISLEGFSNQPQHF.

This clonotype was observed a handful of times. The chain carries TRBV12-3 or TRBV12-4 and TRBJ2-3, with a possible D match to TRBD2 (6 bases). This CDR3 comprises 15 residues. The V end was cut by 5 bases, the J end by 0 bases, with 12 bases between. Written as DNA, the CDR3 is TGTGCCAGCAGTCTTAGCGGCTATAGCACAGATACGCAGTATTTT. Amino acid sequence: CASSLSGYSTDTQYF.

The chain joins TRBV7-2 to TRBJ1-1, with D perhaps TRBD1 (5 bases). V dropped 5 bases and J dropped 10 bases, with 23 bases sitting between them. This CDR3 spans 15 amino acids. Germline V gene sequence: CDR1 SGHTA, CDR2 FQGNSA. The CDR3 DNA follows: TGTGCCAGCAGCGTCTGGGCGTCTGAGGGGATAGCAGCTTTCTTT. Translating it yields CASSVWASEGIAAFF.

The J gene is TRBJ1-2, the V gene TRBV20-1; D is perhaps TRBD1 (5 bases). This CDR3 spans 18 amino acids. CDR1 and CDR2 from the germline V gene are DFQATT and SNEGSKA (reference sequence). Trimming took off 0 bases at V and 4 bases at J, with 24 bases between the two ends. The CDR3 bases are TGCAGTGCTAGAGATCCGGGACCCTTGGCCCCATGGAGCTATGGCTACACCTTC. Its translation is CSARDPGPLAPWSYGYTF.

CDR3: CSASGLAGGSQETQYF. CDR3 DNA sequence: TGCAGTGCTAGCGGACTAGCGGGGGGGAGTCAAGAGACCCAGTACTTC. The gene calls are TRBV20-1 and TRBJ2-5, with 15 bases lining up with TRBD2. CDR1 and CDR2 from the germline V gene are DFQATT and SNEGSKA (reference sequence). The CDR3 runs 16 residues. J was trimmed by 2 bases and V by 3 bases; bases with no gene match: 4.

The sample holds many counts of this clonotype. This chain joins TRBV20-1 and TRBJ2-3; maybe TRBD1 (5 bases). The CDR3 contains 13 residues. Deletions cut 6 bases from V and 3 bases from J, with 13 bases between. Germline-derived CDR1 and CDR2 are DFQATT and SNEGSKA (reference sequence). CDR3 protein: CSALGVGTDTQYF. DNA for the CDR3: TGCAGTGCCCTAGGGGTAGGAACAGATACGCAGTATTTT.

This clonotype was detected only a few times. V gene TRBV7-2 combines with J gene TRBJ1-2; D gene unclear. There are 14 residues in the CDR3. V was clipped by 0 bases and J by 5 bases, with 10 bases between them. Per the germline V gene, CDR1 is SGHTA and CDR2 is FQGNSA. CDR3 amino acids: CASSLAPATYGYTF. The CDR3 DNA reads as TGTGCCAGCAGCTTAGCGCCGGCGACGTATGGCTACACCTTC.

This clonotype has more than one count but fewer than ten. The chain links TRBV12-3 or TRBV12-4 to TRBJ2-1; 9 nucleotides agree with TRBD1. V shed 6 bases and J 5 bases; nucleotides not matched to a gene: 8. The CDR3 is 15 amino acids. The CDR3 spells CASRKNRGQDNEQFF. The CDR3, as DNA: TGTGCCAGCAGAAAGAACAGGGGGCAGGACAATGAGCAGTTCTTC.

This clonotype has at least ten counts. The chain has TRBV20-1 and TRBJ1-1; TRBD1 agrees at 8 bases. Germline values: CDR1 DFQATT, CDR2 SNEGSKA (reference sequence). The ends lost 1 base at V and 11 bases at J; junction bases unmatched: 12. The CDR3 totals 14 residues. CDR3 bases: TGCAGTGCTAGAGGAGGACAGGGACAGTCGAGGGCTTTCTTT. Protein: CSARGGQGQSRAFF.

About this clonotype: One base away lies a much larger clone, so this may be a sequencing read error. Since no conserved phenylalanine or tryptophan closes the CDR3, a read error is the likely cause. The chain uses TRBV7-6 and TRBJ2-7, with D hard to call. The V and J ends lost 5 bases and 1 base respectively, with 12 bases between them. Germline assignment: CDR1 SGHVS and CDR2 FNYEAQ. The CDR3 loop spans 14 amino acids. Here the CDR3 DNA reads TGTGCCAGCAGCCGCGATGTAACGTCCTACGAGCAGTACCTC. This translates into CASSRDVTSYEQYL.

The V and J genes are TRBV12-3 or TRBV12-4 and TRBJ1-6, with 8 bases fitting TRBD1. V shed 1 base, J shed 7 bases, and the junction held 3 bases outside the gene matches. CDR3 length: 15 amino acids. CDR3 sequence (DNA): TGTGCCAGCAGTTTAGACCAGGGGGCGAATTCACCCCTCCACTTT. Encoded protein: CASSLDQGANSPLHF.

This clonotype was found a few times. J is TRBJ2-7 and V is TRBV7-9; TRBD2 aligns across 13 bases. Germline CDR1 SEHNR, CDR2 FQNEAQ (reference sequence). V was clipped by 4 bases and J by 5 bases; unmatched bases: 11. The length of the CDR3 is 17 residues. CDR3 DNA sequence: TGTGCCAGCAGCTCCGCTACTAGCGGGGGGGGCTTGGACGAGCAGTACTTC. Its translation: CASSSATSGGGLDEQYF.

The chain recombines TRBV12-3 or TRBV12-4 with TRBJ1-5; 7 bases agree with TRBD1. J lost 0 bases, V lost 6 bases, and 5 bases had no gene match. This CDR3 has 15 residues. The CDR3: CASRLGTASNQPQHF. The CDR3 bases are TGTGCCAGCAGACTCGGGACAGCTAGCAATCAGCCCCAGCATTTT.